One and the same sample provided the 6 T cell receptor beta chains below, sequenced in a study of T cell clonality in common variable immunodeficiency. Their target antigens are unknown. General study results and limits: Common variable immunodeficiency TCR beta sequences reportedly had fewer deletions and N-nucleotide insertions.

TCRdb's table, derived via immunoSEQ multiplex PCR, lists solely in-frame clones and lacks some. The sample holds about 19,000 clones, and no clone turns up only once. Input material: peripheral blood mononuclear cells. These receptors all stem from a human donor with common variable immunodeficiency.

This clone was detected only a few times. Read data end 3 residues before the CDR3 end; the end is taken from the germline J gene. The genes are TRBV18 and TRBJ2-7; D is perhaps TRBD2 (5 bases). From germline, CDR1 is KGHSH and CDR2 LQKENI. V lost 3 bases, J lost 6 bases, and 15 bases lay in between. This CDR3 is built from 14 residues. The covered CDR3 bases are TGTGCCAGCTCACCCCAGACATTAGGAGGCGAG. Translating gives CASSPQTLGGE. The entire CDR3 sequence reads CASSPQTLGGEQYF.

This clone was seen many times. The read gets to within 3 residues of the CDR3 end, and the germline J gene fills in the rest. V and J are TRBV28 and TRBJ2-4, with no clear D. Per germline, CDR1 MDHEN and CDR2 SYDVKM. The CDR3 is made up of 12 amino acids. The CDR3 here is CASSITGWVQYF. The part of the CDR3 DNA that was read is TGTGCCAGCAGTATCACGGGTTGGGTT. Based on the CDR3 plus reference TRBV28 and TRBJ2-4, the full variable domain is DVKVTQSSRYLVKRTGEKVFLECVQDMDHENMFWYRQDPGLGLRLIYFSYDVKMKEKGDIPEGYSVSREKKERFSLILESASTNQTSMYLCASSITGWVQYFGAGTRLSVL.

Note on this clone: The read ends 3 residues before the CDR3 terminus; that terminus is restored from the germline J gene. The chain carries TRBV2 and TRBJ2-1; D call uncertain. The CDR3 has 14 amino acids. V was pared by 2 bases and J by 0 bases, with 5 bases between. The germline V gene encodes CDR1 SNHLY and CDR2 FYNNEI. The covered CDR3 bases are TGTGCCAGCAGTGAATACAGCTCCTACAATGAG. Translation: CASSEYSSYNE. The whole CDR3 protein is CASSEYSSYNEQFF.

This clone was picked up many times. The read ends 3 residues early relative to the CDR3; the germline J gene fills the gap. This chain links TRBV3-1 (or the pseudogene TRBV3-2) with TRBJ2-7; tentative D call: TRBD1 (5 bases). Germline-derived CDR1 and CDR2 are LGHDT and YNNKEL (reference sequence). V was pared by 0 bases and J by 2 bases, with 11 bases between. This CDR3 region has 15 residues. The CDR3 here is CASSQDWARAYEQYF. CDR3 DNA, as far as it was read: TGTGCCAGCAGCCAAGATTGGGCCAGGGCCTACGAG.

In this sample, this clone turned up many times. The CDR3 end lies 3 residues beyond the end of the read and is filled in from the germline J gene. The chain uses TRBV29-1 and TRBJ2-2; 9 bases fit TRBD2. J gave up 2 bases and V 2 bases, and 3 bases lay outside the gene matches. This CDR3 region has 15 residues. Germline V gene lookup returns CDR1 SQVTM and CDR2 ANQGSEA. The part of the CDR3 DNA that was read is TGCAGCGTTGAACTAGCGGGACTTAACACCGGGGAG. Protein: CSVELAGLNTGE. The CDR3 in its entirety is CSVELAGLNTGELFF.

This clone was counted at least ten times. From the germline J gene comes the end of the CDR3, since the read stops 3 residues before it. The rearrangement uses TRBV20-1 and TRBJ2-5; D gene unclear. The V gene lost 6 bases and the J gene lost 5 bases, with 7 bases spanning the gap. CDR3 length: 10 residues. CDR1 and CDR2 (germline): DFQATT, SNEGSKA (reference sequence). The CDR3 bases that were read are TGCAGTGCCCAGAGGGAGACC. Residues: CSAQRET. Given in full, the CDR3 is CSAQRETQYF.